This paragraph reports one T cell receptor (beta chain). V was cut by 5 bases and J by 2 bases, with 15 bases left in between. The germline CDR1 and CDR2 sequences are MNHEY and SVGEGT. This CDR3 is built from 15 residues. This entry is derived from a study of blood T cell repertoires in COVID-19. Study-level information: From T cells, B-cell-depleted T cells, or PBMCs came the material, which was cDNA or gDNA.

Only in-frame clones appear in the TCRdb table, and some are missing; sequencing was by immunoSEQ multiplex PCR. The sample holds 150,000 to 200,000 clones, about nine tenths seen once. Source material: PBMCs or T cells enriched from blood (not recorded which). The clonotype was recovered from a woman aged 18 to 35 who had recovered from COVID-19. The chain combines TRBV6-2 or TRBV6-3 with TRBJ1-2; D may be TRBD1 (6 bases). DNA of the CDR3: TGTGCCAGCAGTCCCCAACAGGGTTCGAACTATGGCTACACCTTC. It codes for CASSPQQGSNYGYTF.